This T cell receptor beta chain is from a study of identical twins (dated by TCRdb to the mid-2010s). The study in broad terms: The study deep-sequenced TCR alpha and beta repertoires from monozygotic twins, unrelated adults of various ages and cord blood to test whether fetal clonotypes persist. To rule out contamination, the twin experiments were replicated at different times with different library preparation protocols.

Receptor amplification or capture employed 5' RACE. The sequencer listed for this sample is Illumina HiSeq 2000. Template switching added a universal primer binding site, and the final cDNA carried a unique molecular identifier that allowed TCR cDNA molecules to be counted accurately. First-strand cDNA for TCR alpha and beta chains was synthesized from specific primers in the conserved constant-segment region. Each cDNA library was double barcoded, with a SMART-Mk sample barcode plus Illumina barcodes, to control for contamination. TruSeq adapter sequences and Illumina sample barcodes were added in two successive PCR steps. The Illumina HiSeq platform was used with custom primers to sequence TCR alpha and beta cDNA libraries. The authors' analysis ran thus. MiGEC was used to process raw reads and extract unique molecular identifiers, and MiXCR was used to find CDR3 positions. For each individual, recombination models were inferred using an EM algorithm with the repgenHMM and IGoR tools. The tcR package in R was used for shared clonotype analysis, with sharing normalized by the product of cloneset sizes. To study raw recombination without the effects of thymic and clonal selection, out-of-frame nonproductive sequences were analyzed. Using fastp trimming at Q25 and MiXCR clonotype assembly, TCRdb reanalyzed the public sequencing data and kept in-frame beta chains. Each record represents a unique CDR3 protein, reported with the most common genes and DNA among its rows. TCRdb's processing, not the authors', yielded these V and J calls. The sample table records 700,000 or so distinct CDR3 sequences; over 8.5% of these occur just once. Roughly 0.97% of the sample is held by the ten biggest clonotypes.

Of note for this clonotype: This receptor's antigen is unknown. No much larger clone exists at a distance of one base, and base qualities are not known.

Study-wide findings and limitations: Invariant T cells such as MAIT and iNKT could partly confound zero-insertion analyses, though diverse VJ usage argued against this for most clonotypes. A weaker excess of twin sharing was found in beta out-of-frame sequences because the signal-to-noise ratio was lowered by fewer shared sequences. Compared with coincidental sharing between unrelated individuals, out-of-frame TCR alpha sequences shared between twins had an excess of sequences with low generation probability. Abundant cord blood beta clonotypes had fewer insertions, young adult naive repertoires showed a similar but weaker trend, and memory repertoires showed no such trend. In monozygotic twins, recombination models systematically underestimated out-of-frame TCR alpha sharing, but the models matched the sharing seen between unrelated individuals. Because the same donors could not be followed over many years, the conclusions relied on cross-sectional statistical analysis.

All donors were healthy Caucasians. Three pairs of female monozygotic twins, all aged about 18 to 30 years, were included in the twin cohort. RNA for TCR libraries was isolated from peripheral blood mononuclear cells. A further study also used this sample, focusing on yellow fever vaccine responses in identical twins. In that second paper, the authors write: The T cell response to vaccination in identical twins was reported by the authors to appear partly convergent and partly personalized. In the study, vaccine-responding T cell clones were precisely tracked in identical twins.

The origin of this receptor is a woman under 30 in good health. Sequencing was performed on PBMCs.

The CDR3 region has the sequence CASSYSLASSYEQYF. DNA sequence: TGTGCCAGCAGTTACTCGTTAGCAAGCTCCTACGAGCAGTACTTC. The V and J segments used are TRBV6-5 and TRBJ2-7; the D gene remains uncertain. Relative to germline, V is 0 bases shorter and J is 0 bases shorter, with 9 bases between their ends. CDR1 MNHEY and CDR2 SVGAGI are derived from the germline V gene. The CDR3 contains 15 residues, cysteine and phenylalanine counted. The read is trimmed to its CDR3 DNA, 45 bases read in frame from base 1.